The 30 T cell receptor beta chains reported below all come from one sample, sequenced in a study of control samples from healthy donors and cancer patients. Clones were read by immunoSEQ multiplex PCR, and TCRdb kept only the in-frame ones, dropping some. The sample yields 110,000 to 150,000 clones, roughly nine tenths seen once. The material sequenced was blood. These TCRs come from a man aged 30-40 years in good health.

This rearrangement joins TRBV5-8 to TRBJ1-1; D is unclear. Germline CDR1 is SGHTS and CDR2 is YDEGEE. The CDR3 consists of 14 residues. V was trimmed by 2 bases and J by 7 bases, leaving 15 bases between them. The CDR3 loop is CASSFAGPRSEAFF. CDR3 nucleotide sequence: TGTGCCAGCAGCTTCGCCGGTCCGCGAAGTGAAGCTTTCTTT.

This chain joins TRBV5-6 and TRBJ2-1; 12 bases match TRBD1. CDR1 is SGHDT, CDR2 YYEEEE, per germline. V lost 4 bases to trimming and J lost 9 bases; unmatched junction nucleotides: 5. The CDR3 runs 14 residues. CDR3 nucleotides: TGTGCCAGCAGCGGGGACAGGGGGCTCGGTGAGCAGTTCTTC. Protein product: CASSGDRGLGEQFF.

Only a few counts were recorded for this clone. CDR3 region: CASSPLGTVNTEAFF. The CDR3, as DNA: TGCGCCAGCAGCCCATTAGGGACAGTGAACACTGAAGCTTTCTTT. The V gene is TRBV5-1, the J gene TRBJ1-1; 7 bases line up with TRBD1. Germline CDR1 and CDR2: SGHRS and YFSETQ. The V and J ends lost 4 bases and 0 bases, in that order; junction bases with no gene match: 6. The CDR3 contains 15 residues.

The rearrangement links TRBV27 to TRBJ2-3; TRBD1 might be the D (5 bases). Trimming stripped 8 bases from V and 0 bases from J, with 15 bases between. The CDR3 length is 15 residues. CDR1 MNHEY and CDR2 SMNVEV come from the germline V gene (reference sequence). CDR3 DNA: TGTGCCAGCTCAGTAAGGCAGGGAAGCACAGATACGCAGTATTTT. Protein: CASSVRQGSTDTQYF.

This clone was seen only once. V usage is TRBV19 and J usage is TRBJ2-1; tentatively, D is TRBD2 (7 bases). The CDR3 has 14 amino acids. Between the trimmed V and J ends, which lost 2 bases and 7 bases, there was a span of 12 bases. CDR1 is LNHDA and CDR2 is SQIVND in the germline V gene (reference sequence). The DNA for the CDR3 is TGTGCCAGTAGTATACTGGGAGGGGGGAATGAGCAGTTCTTC. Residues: CASSILGGGNEQFF.

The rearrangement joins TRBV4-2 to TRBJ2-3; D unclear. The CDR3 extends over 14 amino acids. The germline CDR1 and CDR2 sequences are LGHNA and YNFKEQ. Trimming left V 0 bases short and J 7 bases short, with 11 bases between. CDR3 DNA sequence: TGTGCCAGCAGCCAAGATATTCACTCATATACGCAGTATTTT. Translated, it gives CASSQDIHSYTQYF.

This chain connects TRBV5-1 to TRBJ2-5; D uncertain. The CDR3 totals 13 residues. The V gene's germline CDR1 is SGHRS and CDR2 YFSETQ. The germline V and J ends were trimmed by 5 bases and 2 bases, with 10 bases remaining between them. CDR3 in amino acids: CASRASPQETQYF. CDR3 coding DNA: TGCGCCAGCAGGGCCTCCCCTCAAGAGACCCAGTACTTC.

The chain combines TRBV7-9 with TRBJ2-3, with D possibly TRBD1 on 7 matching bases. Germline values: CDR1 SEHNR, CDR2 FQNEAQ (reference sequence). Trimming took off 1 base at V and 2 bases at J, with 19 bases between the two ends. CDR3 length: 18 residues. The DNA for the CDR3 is TGTGCCAGCAGCTTAGGGCAGACAGGGAGGACTGTCACAGATACGCAGTATTTT. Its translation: CASSLGQTGRTVTDTQYF.

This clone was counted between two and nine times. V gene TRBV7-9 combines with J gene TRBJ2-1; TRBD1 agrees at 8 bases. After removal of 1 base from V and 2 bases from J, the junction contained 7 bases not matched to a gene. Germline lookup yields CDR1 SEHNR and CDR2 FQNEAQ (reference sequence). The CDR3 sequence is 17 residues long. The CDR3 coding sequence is TGTGCCAGCAGCTTAGGCCTGGACAGGGAAGCCTACAATGAGCAGTTCTTC. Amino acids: CASSLGLDREAYNEQFF.

This CDR3 is CASSPGLSSGRAGFHEQYF. As DNA, the CDR3 is TGTGCCAGCAGCCCAGGACTGTCTAGCGGGAGGGCCGGATTCCACGAGCAGTACTTC. The chain employs TRBV11-3 and TRBJ2-7; 12 positions agree with TRBD2. Germline CDR1 and CDR2: SGHNT and YENEEA. Trimming at V came to 5 bases and at J to 5 bases, leaving 19 bases not matched to a gene. The CDR3 length is 19 residues.

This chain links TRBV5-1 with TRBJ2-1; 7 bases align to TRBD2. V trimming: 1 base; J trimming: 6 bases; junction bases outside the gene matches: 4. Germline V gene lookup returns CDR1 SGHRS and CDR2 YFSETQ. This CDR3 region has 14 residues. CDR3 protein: CASSLFWGGNEQFF. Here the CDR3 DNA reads TGCGCCAGCAGCTTGTTTTGGGGGGGCAATGAGCAGTTCTTC.

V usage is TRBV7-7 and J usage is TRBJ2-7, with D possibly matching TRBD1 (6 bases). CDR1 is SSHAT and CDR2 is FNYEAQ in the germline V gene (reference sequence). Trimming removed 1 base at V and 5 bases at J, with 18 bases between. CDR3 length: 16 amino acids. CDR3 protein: CASSLGPGHAWDEQYF. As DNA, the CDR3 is TGTGCCAGCAGCTTAGGCCCGGGACATGCCTGGGACGAGCAGTACTTC.

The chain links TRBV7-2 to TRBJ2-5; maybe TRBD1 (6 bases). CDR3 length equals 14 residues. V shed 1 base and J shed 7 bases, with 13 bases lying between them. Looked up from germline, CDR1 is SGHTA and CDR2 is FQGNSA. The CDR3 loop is CASSLDPKGGTQYF. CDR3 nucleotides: TGTGCCAGCAGCTTAGATCCGAAAGGGGGGACCCAGTACTTC.

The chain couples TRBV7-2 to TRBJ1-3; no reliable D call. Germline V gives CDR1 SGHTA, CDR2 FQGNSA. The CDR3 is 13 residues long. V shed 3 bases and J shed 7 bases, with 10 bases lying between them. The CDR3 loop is CASSFGPLNTIYF. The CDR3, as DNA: TGTGCCAGCAGCTTCGGGCCCCTTAACACCATATATTTT.

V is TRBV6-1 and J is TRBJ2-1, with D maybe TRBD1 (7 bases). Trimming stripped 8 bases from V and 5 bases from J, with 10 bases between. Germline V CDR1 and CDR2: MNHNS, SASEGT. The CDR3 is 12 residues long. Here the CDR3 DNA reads TGTGCCAGCGGAGGGACAGACAATGAGCAGTTCTTC. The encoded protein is CASGGTDNEQFF.

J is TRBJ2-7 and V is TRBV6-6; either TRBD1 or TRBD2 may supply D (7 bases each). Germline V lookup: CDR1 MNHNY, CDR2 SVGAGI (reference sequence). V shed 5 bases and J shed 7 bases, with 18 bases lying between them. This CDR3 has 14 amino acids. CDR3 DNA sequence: TGTGCCAGCAGTAGCCAAATCAGGGGGGGGGAGCAGTACTTC. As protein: CASSSQIRGGEQYF.

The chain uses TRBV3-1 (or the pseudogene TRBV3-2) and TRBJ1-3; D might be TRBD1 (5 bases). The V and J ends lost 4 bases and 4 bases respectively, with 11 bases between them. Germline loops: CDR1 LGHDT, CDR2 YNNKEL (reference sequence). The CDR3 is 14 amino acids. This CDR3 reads CASSPRREGNTIYF. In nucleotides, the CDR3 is TGTGCCAGCAGCCCACGCAGGGAAGGAAACACCATATATTTT.

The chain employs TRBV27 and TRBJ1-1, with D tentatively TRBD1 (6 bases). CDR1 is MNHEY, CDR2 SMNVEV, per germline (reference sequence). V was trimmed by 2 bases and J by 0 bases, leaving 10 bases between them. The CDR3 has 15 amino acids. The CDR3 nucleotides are TGTGCCAGCAGTTTACGTGACAGGATGAACACTGAAGCTTTCTTT. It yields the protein CASSLRDRMNTEAFF.

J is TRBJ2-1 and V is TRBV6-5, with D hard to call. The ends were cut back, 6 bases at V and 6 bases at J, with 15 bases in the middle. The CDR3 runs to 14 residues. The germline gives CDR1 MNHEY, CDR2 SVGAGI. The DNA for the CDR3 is TGTGCCAGCAGACCACCACGGGTGCGCAATGAGCAGTTCTTC. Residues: CASRPPRVRNEQFF.

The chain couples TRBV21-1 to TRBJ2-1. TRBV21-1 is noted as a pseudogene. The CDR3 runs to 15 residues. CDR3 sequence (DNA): TGTGCCAGCAGCAGGCAAGAAGGCTCCTACAATGAGCAGTTCTTC. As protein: CASSRQEGSYNEQFF.

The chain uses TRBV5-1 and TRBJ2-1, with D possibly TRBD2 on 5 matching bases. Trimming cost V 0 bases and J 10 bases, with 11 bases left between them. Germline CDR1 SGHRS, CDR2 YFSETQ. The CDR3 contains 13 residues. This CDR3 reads CASSLDTTGEQFF. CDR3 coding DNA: TGCGCCAGCAGCTTGGACACAACGGGGGAGCAGTTCTTC. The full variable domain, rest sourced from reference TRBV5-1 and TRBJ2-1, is KAGVTQTPRYLIKTRGQQVTLSCSPISGHRSVSWYQQTPGQGLQFLFEYFSETQRNKGNFPGRFSGRQFSNSRSEMNVSTLELGDSALYLCASSLDTTGEQFFGPGTRLTVL.

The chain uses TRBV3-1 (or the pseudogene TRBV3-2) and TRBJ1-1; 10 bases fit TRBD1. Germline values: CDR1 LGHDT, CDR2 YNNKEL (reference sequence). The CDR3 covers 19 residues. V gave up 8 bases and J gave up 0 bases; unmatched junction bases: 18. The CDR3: CASPPGTTGGAMVNTEAFF. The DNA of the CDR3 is TGTGCCAGCCCACCCGGAACGACAGGGGGCGCGATGGTGAACACTGAAGCTTTCTTT.

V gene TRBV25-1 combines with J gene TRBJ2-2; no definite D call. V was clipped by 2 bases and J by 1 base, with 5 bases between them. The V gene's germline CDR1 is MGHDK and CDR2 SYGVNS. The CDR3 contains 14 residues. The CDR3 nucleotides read TGTGCCAGCAGTGAAATTAGGAACACCGGGGAGCTGTTTTTT. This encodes CASSEIRNTGELFF.

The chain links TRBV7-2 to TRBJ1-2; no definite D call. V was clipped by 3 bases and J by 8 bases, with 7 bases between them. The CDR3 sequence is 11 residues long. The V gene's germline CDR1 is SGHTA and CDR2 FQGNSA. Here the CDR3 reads CASSFLQGYTF. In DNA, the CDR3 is TGTGCCAGCAGCTTCTTACAGGGCTACACCTTC. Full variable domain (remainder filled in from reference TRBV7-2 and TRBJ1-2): GAGVSQSPSNKVTEKGKDVELRCDPISGHTALYWYRQSLGQGLEFLIYFQGNSAPDKSGLPSDRFSAERTGGSVSTLTIQRTQQEDSAVYLCASSFLQGYTFGSGTRLTVV.

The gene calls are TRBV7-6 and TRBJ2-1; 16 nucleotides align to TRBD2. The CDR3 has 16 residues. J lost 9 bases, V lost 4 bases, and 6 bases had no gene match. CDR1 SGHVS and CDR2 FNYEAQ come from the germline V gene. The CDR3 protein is CASSSGLAGGPGEQFF. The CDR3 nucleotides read TGTGCCAGCAGCTCGGGACTAGCGGGAGGGCCCGGTGAGCAGTTCTTC.

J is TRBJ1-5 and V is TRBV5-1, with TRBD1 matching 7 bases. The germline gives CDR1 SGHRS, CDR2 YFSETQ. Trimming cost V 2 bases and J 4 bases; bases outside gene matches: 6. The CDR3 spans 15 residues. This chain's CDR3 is CASSLGDSQNQPQHF. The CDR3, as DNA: TGCGCCAGCAGCTTAGGGGACAGCCAAAATCAGCCCCAGCATTTT.

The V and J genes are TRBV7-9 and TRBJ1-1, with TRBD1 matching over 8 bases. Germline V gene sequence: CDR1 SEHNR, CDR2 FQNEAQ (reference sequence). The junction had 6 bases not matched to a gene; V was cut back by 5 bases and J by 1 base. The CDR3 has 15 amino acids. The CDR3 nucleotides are TGTGCCAGCAGCCAGGGGGCAGTTCGGAACACTGAAGCTTTCTTT. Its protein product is CASSQGAVRNTEAFF.

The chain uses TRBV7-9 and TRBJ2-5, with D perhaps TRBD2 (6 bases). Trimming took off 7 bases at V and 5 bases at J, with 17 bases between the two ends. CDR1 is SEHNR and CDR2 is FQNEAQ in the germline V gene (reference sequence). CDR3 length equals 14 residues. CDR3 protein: CASIPGAGMETQYF. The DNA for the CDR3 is TGTGCCAGCATCCCGGGCGCGGGGATGGAGACCCAGTACTTC.

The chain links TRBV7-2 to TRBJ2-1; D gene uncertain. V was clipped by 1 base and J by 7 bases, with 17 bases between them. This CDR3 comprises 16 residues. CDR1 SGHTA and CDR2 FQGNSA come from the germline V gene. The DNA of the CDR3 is TGTGCCAGCAGCTTAGGGTCTTCGTGGATTAGGAATGAGCAGTTCTTC. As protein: CASSLGSSWIRNEQFF.

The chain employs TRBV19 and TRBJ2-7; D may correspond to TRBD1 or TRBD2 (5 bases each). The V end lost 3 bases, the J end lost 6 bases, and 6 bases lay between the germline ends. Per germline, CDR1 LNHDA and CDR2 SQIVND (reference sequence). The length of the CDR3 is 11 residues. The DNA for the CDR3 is TGTGCCAGTAGTATTGGGGGCGAGCAGTACTTC. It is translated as CASSIGGEQYF.